This TCR beta chain was retrieved from a study of blood T cell repertoires in COVID-19. Overall study context: Sources were T cells, B-cell-depleted T cells, or PBMCs; the material itself was cDNA or gDNA.

Data came from immunoSEQ multiplex PCR; TCRdb stores just in-frame clones and leaves some out. This sample has about 48,000 clones, with 90% found just once. The source material was peripheral blood. The TCR originated in a man between 65 and 85 years old with acute or convalescent COVID-19.

CDR3 loop: CASSSYRGRNQPQHF. CDR3 DNA: TGTGCCAGCAGTTCCTACAGGGGTCGCAATCAGCCCCAGCATTTT. J is TRBJ1-5 and V is TRBV27, with 7 bases identical to TRBD1. The germline gives CDR1 MNHEY, CDR2 SMNVEV (reference sequence). This CDR3 spans 15 amino acids. V dropped 4 bases and J dropped 2; count of bases not matched to a gene: 5.